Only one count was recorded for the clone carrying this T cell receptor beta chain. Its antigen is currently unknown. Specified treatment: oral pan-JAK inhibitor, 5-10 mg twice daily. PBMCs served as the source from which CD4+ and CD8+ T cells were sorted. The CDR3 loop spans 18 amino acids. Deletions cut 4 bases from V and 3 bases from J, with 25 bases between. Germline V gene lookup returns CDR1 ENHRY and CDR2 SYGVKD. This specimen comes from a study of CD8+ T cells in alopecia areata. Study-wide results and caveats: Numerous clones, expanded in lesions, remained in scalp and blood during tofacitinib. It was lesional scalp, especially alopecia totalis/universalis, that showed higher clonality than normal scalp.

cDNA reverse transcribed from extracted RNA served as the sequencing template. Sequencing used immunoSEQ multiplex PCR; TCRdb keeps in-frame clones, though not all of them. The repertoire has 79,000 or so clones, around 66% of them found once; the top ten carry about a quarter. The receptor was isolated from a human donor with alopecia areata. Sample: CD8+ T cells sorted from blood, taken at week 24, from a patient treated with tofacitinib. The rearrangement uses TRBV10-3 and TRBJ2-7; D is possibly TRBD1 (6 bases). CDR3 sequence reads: CAISVFGAGALLDYEQYF. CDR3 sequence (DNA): TGTGCCATCAGTGTGTTTGGTGCAGGGGCCCTACTCGACTACGAGCAGTACTTC.